This T cell receptor (beta chain) derives from a study of T cells after yellow fever vaccination. The wider study: Researchers used SMART-Seq v4 Ultra Low Input to prepare fractions that had low cell numbers.

The V and J ends lost 4 bases and 3 bases, in that order; junction bases with no gene match: 17. Germline V gene data show CDR1 as MGHRA and CDR2 as YSYEKL. The CDR3 has 18 residues. In the case of this clonotype: The antigen is undetermined.

TCRdb ran MiXCR on the 5' RACE reads and lists one entry per CDR3 protein. Seen here are roughly 330,000 distinct CDR3 sequences, approximately 4.2% observed once, and the top ten hold 20% to 25%. The study's findings and limits: Sorted repertoires could include abundant contaminating clonotypes from bulk cells.

The genes are TRBV4-1 and TRBJ1-2; 7 nucleotides match TRBD1. This receptor was obtained from a young man who received the YFV17D yellow fever vaccine. Specimen: PBMCs, collected 5 days after the yellow fever booster vaccination. CDR3 in amino acids: CASSPTTNTGASYYGYTF. CDR3 nucleotide sequence: TGCGCCAGCAGCCCAACCACCAACACAGGGGCCAGCTACTATGGCTACACCTTC.